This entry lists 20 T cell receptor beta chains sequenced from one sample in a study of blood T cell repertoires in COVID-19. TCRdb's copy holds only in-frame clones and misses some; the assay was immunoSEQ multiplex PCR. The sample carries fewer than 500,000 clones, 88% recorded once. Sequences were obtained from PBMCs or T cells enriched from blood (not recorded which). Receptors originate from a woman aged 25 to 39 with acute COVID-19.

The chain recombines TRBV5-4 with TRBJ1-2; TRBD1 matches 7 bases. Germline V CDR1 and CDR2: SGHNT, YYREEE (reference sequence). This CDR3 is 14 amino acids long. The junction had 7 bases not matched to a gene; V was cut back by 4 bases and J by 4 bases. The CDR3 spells CASSKTGYGYGYTF. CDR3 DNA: TGTGCCAGCAGCAAGACAGGGTATGGCTATGGCTACACCTTC. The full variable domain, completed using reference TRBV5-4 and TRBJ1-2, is ETGVTQSPTHLIKTRGQQVTLRCSSQSGHNTVSWYQQALGQGPQFIFQYYREEENGRGNFPPRFSGLQFPNYSSELNVNALELDDSALYLCASSKTGYGYGYTFGSGTRLTVV.

The CDR3 coding sequence is TGCGCCAGCAGTCAGGCCCGGGACAGTGAATACGAGCAGTACTTC. This translates into CASSQARDSEYEQYF. The genes are TRBV23-1 and TRBJ2-7; 7 nucleotides agree with TRBD1. TRBV23-1 is treated as an ORF (open reading frame) with a function not yet certain. V dropped 3 bases and J dropped 4; count of bases not matched to a gene: 9. The CDR3 is made up of 15 amino acids.

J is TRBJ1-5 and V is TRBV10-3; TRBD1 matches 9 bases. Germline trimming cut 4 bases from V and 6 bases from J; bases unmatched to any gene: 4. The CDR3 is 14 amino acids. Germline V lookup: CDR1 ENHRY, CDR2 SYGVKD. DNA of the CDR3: TGTGCCATCAGTGTGGACAGGGGAGGTCAGCCCCAGCATTTT. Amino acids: CAISVDRGGQPQHF.

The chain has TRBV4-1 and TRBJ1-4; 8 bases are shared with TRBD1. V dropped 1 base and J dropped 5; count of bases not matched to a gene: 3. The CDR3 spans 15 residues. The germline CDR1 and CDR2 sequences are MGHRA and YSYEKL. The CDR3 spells CASSQAGQGNEKLFF. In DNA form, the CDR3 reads TGCGCCAGCAGCCAAGCCGGACAGGGCAATGAAAAACTGTTTTTT.

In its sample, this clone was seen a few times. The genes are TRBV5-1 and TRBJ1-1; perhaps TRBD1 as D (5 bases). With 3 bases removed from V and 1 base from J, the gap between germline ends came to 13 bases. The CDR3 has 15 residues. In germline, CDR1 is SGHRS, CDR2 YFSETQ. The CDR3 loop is CASSWSGRANTEAFF. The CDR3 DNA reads TGCGCCAGCAGCTGGAGTGGCAGGGCGAACACTGAAGCTTTCTTT.

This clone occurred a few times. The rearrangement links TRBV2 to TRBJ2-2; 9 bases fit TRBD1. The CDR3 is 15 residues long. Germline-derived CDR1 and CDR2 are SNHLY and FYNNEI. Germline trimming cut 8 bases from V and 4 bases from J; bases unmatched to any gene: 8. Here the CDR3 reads CASSRDRDLTGELFF. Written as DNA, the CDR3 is TGTGCCAGCTCCCGGGACAGGGATCTCACCGGGGAGCTGTTTTTT.

The CDR3 here is CASSHRGPATDTQYF. In DNA, the CDR3 is TGTGCCAGCAGCCATAGGGGCCCCGCCACAGATACGCAGTATTTT. This chain links TRBV14 with TRBJ2-3, with D possibly being TRBD1 (5 bases). Germline V gene lookup returns CDR1 SGHDN and CDR2 FVKESK. This CDR3 is 15 amino acids long. Deletions cut 3 bases from V and 2 bases from J, with 12 bases between. The full variable domain, its missing parts supplied by reference TRBV14 and TRBJ2-3, is EAGVTQFPSHSVIEKGQTVTLRCDPISGHDNLYWYRRVMGKEIKFLLHFVKESKQDESGMPNNRFLAERTGGTYSTLKVQPAELEDSGVYFCASSHRGPATDTQYFGPGTRLTVL.

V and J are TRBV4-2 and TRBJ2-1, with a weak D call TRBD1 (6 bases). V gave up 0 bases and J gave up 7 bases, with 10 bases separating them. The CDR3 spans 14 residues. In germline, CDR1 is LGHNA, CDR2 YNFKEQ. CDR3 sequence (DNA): TGTGCCAGCAGCCAAGATCAGGGGTCGAATGAGCAGTTCTTC. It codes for CASSQDQGSNEQFF.

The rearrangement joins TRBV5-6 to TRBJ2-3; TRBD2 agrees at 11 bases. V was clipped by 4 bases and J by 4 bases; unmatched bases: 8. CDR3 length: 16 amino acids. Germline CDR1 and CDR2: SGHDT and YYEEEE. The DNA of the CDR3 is TGTGCCAGCAGCACTATAGCGGGGGGGCGATCAGATACGCAGTATTTT. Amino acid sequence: CASSTIAGGRSDTQYF.

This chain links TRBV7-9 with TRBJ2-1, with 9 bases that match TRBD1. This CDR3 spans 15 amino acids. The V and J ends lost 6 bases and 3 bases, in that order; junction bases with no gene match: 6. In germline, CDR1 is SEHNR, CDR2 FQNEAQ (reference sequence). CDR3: CASSRPGQGYNEQFF. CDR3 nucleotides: TGTGCCAGCAGTAGACCGGGACAGGGCTACAATGAGCAGTTCTTC. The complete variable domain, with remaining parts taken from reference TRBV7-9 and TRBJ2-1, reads DTGVSQNPRHKITKRGQNVTFRCDPISEHNRLYWYRQTLGQGPEFLTYFQNEAQLEKSRLLSDRFSAERPKGSFSTLEIQRTEQGDSAMYLCASSRPGQGYNEQFFGPGTRLTVL.

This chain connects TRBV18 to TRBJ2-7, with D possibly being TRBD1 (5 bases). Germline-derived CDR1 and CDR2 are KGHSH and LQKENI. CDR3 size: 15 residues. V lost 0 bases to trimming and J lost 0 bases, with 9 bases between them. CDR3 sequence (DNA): TGTGCCAGCTCACCACCGGGGCTAGGCTCCTACGAGCAGTACTTC. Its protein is CASSPPGLGSYEQYF.

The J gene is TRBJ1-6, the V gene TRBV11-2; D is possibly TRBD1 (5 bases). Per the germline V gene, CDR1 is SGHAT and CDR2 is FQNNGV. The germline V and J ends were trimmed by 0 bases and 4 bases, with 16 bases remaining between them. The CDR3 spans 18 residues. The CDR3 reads CASSLDWHRKKYNSPLHF. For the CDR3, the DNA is TGTGCCAGCAGCTTAGATTGGCACAGGAAAAAATATAATTCACCCCTCCACTTT.

The CDR3 region has the DNA TGTGCCAGCAGACCGGGGAGGGAGTACGAGCAGTACTTC. Its protein product is CASRPGREYEQYF. The chain carries TRBV6-6 and TRBJ2-7, with 7 bases identical to TRBD2. The germline CDR1 and CDR2 sequences are MNHNY and SVGAGI (reference sequence). The CDR3 is 13 residues long. J gave up 4 bases and V 6 bases, and 6 bases lay outside the gene matches.

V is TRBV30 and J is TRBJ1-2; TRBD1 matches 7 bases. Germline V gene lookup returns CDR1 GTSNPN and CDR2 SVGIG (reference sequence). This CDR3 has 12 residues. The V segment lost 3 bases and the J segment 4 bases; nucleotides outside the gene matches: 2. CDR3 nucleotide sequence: TGTGCCTGGAGCCGGGACAGCTATGGCTACACCTTC. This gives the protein CAWSRDSYGYTF.

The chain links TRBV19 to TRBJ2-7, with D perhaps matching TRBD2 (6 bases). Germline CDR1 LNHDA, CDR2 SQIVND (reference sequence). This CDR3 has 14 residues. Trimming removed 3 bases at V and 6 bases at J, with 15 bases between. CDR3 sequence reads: CASSMRFLGGEQYF. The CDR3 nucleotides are TGTGCCAGTAGTATGCGGTTCCTCGGGGGCGAGCAGTACTTC.

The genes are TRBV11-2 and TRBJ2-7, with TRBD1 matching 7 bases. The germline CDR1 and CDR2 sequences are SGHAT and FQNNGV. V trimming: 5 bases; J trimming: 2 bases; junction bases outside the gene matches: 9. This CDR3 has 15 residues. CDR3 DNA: TGTGCCAGCAGCGCAGACAGGGTGATCACCTACGAGCAGTACTTC. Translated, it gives CASSADRVITYEQYF.

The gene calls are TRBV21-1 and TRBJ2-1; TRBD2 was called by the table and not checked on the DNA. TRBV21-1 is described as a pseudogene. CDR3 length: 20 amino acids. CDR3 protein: CASSKVSEVSVAGEFHEQFF. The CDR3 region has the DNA TGTGCCAGCAGCAAAGTGTCCGAGGTCAGTGTAGCGGGGGAATTCCATGAGCAGTTCTTC.

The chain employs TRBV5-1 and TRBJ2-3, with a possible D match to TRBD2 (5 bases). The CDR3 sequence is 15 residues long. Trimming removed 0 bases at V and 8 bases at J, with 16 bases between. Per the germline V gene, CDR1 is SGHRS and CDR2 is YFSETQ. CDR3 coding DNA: TGCGCCAGCAGCTTGGATGTGGGCTTTGCGGGTACGCAGTATTTT. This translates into CASSLDVGFAGTQYF.

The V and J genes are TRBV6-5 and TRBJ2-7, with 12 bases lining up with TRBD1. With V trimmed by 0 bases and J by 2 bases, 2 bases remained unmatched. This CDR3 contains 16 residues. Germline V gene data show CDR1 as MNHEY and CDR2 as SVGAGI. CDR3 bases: TGTGCCAGCAGTTACTCGGGACAGGGGGCGGCCTACGAGCAGTACTTC. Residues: CASSYSGQGAAYEQYF.

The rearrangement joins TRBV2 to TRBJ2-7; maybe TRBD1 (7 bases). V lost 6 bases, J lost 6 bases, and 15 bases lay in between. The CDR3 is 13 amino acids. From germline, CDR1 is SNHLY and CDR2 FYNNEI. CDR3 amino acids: CASSLRGVSEQYF. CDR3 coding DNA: TGTGCCAGCAGCCTCAGGGGGGTATCCGAGCAGTACTTC.